This TCR beta chain originates from a study of human T cells and chemical hapten exposure. Whole-study context: There were weekly diphenylcyclopropenone doses to the scalp for patients throughout the roughly 23-week study.

Individual cDNA molecules received unique molecular identifiers in the library. TCRdb reprocessed the RACE reads via MiXCR and lists one record per CDR3 protein. The sample has approximately 90,000 distinct CDR3 sequences; about 11% are singletons. Stated time point: patch test 1, 2 weeks after DPC sensitization. Treatment: therapeutic diphenylcyclopropenone sensitization with weekly scalp DPC. Study-wide findings and caveats: Sensitizing with DPC caused no change in TCRs above 1 in 1000 frequency. Significantly greater numbers of large CDR3 similarity clusters came from expanded TCRs than from controls.

V lost 4 bases and J lost 1; bases outside the gene matches: 9. From germline, CDR1 is SGHTA and CDR2 FQGNSA. The CDR3 length is 16 residues. This clonotype was recorded at least ten times. The antigen is unknown. The rearrangement links TRBV7-2 to TRBJ2-5; 7 bases are a match to TRBD2. The receptor comes from a middle-aged man with alopecia areata. Some clones in this sample may be carry-over from other donors' samples. The starting material was whole blood, obtained in connection with sensitization to the hapten diphenylcyclopropenone (DPC). The CDR3 reads CASSSGAGVAQETQYF. The CDR3 nucleotides are TGTGCCAGCAGCTCCGGGGCGGGGGTAGCCCAAGAGACCCAGTACTTC.